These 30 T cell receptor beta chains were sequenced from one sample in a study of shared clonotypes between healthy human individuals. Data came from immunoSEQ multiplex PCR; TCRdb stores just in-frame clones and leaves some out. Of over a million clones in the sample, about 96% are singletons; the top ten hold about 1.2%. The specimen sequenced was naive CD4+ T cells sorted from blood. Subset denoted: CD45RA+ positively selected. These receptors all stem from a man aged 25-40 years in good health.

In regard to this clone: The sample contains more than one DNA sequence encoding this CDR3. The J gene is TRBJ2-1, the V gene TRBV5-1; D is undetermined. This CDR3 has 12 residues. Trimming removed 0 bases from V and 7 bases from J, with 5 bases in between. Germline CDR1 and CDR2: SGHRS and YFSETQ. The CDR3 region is CASSLAFNEQFF. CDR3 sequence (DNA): TGCGCCAGCAGCTTGGCCTTTAATGAGCAGTTCTTC.

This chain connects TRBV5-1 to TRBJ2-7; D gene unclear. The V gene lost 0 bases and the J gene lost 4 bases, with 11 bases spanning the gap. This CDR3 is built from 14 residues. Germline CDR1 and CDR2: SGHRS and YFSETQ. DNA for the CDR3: TGCGCCAGCAGCTTGGATCGACTCCTTTACGAGCAGTACTTC. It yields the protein CASSLDRLLYEQYF.

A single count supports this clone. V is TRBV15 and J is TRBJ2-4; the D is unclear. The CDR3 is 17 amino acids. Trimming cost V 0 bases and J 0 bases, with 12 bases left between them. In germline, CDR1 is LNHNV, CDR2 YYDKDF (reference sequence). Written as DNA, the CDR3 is TGTGCCACCAGCAGAGACCCCACACCGCTAGCCAAAAACATTCAGTACTTC. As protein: CATSRDPTPLAKNIQYF.

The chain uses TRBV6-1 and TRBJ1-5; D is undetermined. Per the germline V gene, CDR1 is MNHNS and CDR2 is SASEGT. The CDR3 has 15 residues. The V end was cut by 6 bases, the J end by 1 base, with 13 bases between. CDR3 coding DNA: TGTGCCAGCAGATCCTCCCACGCCAGCAATCAGCCCCAGCATTTT. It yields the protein CASRSSHASNQPQHF.

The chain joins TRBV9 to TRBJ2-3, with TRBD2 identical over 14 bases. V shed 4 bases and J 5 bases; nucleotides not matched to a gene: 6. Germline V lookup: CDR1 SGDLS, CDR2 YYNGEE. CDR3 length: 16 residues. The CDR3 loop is CASSLGLAGGVDTQYF. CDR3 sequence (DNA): TGTGCCAGCAGCTTAGGACTAGCGGGAGGTGTAGATACGCAGTATTTT. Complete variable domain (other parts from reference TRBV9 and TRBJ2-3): DSGVTQTPKHLITATGQRVTLRCSPRSGDLSVYWYQQSLDQGLQFLIQYYNGEERAKGNILERFSAQQFPDLHSELNLSSLELGDSALYFCASSLGLAGGVDTQYFGPGTRLTVL.

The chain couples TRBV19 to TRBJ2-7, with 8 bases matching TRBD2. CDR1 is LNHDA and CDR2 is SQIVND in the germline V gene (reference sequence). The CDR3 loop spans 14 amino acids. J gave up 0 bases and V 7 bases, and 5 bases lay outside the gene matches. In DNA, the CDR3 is TGTGCCAGTAAAGCGGGAGCTTACTCCTACGAGCAGTACTTC. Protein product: CASKAGAYSYEQYF.

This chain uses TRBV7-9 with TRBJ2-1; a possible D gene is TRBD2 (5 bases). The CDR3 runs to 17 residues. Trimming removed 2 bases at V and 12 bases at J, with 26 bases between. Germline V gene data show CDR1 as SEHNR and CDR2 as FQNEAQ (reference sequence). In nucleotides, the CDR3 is TGTGCCAGCAGCTTAAGCCCAGGTGCTAGCAGCCCCGATGGGCAGTTCTTC. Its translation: CASSLSPGASSPDGQFF. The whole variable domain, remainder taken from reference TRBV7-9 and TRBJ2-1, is DTGVSQNPRHKITKRGQNVTFRCDPISEHNRLYWYRQTLGQGPEFLTYFQNEAQLEKSRLLSDRFSAERPKGSFSTLEIQRTEQGDSAMYLCASSLSPGASSPDGQFFGPGTRLTVL.

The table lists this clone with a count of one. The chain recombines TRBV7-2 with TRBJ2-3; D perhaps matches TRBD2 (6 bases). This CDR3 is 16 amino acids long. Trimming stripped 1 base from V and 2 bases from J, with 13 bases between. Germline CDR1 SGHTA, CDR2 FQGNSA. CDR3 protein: CASSLVGGKYTDTQYF. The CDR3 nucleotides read TGTGCCAGCAGCTTAGTCGGCGGGAAATACACAGATACGCAGTATTTT. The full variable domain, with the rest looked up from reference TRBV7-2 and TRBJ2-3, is GAGVSQSPSNKVTEKGKDVELRCDPISGHTALYWYRQSLGQGLEFLIYFQGNSAPDKSGLPSDRFSAERTGGSVSTLTIQRTQQEDSAVYLCASSLVGGKYTDTQYFGPGTRLTVL.

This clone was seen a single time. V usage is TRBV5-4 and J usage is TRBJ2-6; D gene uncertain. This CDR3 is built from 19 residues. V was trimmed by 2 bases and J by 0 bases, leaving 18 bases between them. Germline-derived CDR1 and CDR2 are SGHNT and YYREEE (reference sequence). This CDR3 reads CASSLQRKTRLSGANVLTF. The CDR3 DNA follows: TGTGCCAGCAGCTTACAAAGGAAAACCAGACTCTCTGGGGCCAACGTCCTGACTTTC.

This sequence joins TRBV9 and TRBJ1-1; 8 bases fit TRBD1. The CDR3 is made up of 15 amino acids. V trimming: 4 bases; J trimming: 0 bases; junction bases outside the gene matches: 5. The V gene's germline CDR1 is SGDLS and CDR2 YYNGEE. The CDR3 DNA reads TGTGCCAGCAGCCCCTCAGGGGGCGTGAACACTGAAGCTTTCTTT. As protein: CASSPSGGVNTEAFF.

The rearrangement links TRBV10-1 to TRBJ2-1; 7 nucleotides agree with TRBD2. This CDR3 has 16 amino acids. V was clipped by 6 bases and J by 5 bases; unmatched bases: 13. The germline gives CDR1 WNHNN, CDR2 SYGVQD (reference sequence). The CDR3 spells CASSGGASGHNNEQFF. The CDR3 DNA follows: TGCGCCAGCAGCGGCGGGGCTAGCGGTCACAACAATGAGCAGTTCTTC.

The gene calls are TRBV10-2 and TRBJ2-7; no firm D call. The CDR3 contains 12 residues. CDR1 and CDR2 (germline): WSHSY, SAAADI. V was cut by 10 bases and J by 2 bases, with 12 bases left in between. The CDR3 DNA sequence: TGCGCCACCAACGACTTACCCTACGAGCAGTACTTC. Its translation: CATNDLPYEQYF.

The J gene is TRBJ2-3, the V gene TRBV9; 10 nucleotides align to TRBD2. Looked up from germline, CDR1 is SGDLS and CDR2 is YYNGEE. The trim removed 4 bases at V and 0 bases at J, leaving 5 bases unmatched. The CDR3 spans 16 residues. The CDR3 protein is CASSHGTSVSTDTQYF. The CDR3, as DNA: TGTGCCAGCAGCCACGGGACTAGCGTTAGCACAGATACGCAGTATTTT.

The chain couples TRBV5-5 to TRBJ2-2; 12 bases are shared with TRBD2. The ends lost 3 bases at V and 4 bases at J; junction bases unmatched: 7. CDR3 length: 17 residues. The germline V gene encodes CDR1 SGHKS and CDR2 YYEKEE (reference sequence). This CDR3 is CASSYLAGGLGTGELFF. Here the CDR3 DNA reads TGTGCCAGCAGCTACCTAGCGGGAGGGCTAGGCACCGGGGAGCTGTTTTTT.

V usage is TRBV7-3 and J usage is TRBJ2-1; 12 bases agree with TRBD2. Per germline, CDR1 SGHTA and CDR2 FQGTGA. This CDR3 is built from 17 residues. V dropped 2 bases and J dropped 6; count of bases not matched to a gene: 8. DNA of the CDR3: TGTGCCAGCAGCTTATTTCCGGCTAGCGGGAGGGCCAATGAGCAGTTCTTC. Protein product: CASSLFPASGRANEQFF.

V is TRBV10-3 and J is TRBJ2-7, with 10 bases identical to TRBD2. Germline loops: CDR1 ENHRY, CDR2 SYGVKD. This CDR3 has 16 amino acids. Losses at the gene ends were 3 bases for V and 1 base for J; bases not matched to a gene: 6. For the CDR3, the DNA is TGTGCCATCAGTGAACCGGGACTAGCGTCTTCCTACGAGCAGTACTTC. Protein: CAISEPGLASSYEQYF.

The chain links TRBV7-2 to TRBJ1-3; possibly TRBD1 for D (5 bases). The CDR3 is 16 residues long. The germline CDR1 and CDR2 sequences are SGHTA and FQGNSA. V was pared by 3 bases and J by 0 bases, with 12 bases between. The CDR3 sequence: CASSFGGASSGNTIYF. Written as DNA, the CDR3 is TGTGCCAGCAGCTTTGGAGGGGCCAGCTCTGGAAACACCATATATTTT.

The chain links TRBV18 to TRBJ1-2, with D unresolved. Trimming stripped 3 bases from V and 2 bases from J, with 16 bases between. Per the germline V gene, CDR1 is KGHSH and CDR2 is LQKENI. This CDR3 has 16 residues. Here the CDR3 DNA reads TGTGCCAGCTCACCGCCGTCGGGGAGATTGAACTATGGCTACACCTTC. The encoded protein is CASSPPSGRLNYGYTF.

CDR3 in DNA: TGTGCCAGCAGTGGGAGCGGGAGCCCGCTTAATGAGCAGTTCTTC. Protein: CASSGSGSPLNEQFF. This chain connects TRBV6-5 to TRBJ2-1, with 8 bases lining up with TRBD2. Germline trimming cut 5 bases from V and 7 bases from J; bases unmatched to any gene: 10. Germline lookup yields CDR1 MNHEY and CDR2 SVGAGI. The CDR3 has 15 amino acids.

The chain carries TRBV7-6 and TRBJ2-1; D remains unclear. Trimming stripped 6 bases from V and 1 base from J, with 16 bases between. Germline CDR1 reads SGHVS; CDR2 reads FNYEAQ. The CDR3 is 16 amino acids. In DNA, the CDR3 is TGTGCCAGCAGACCTACGGGTCGCAGATCCTACAATGAGCAGTTCTTC. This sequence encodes CASRPTGRRSYNEQFF. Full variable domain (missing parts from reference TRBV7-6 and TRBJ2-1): GAGVSQSPRYKVTKRGQDVALRCDPISGHVSLYWYRQALGQGPEFLTYFNYEAQQDKSGLPNDRFSAERPEGSISTLTIQRTEQRDSAMYRCASRPTGRRSYNEQFFGPGTRLTVL.

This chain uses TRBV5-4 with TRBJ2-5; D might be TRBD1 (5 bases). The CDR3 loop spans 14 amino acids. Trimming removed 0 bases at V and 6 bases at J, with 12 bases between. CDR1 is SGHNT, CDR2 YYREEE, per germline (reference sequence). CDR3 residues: CASSLEPRGKTQYF. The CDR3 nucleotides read TGTGCCAGCAGCTTGGAGCCTAGGGGTAAGACCCAGTACTTC. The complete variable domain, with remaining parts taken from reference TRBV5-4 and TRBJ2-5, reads ETGVTQSPTHLIKTRGQQVTLRCSSQSGHNTVSWYQQALGQGPQFIFQYYREEENGRGNFPPRFSGLQFPNYSSELNVNALELDDSALYLCASSLEPRGKTQYFGPGTRLLVL.

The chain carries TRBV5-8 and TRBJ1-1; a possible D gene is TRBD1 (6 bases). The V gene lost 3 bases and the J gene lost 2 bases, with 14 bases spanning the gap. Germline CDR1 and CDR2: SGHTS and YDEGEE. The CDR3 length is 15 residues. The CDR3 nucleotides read TGTGCCAGCAGCTCGGAGGACAGCGCCAACACTGAAGCTTTCTTT. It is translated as CASSSEDSANTEAFF. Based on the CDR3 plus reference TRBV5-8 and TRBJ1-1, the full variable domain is EAGVTQSPTHLIKTRGQQATLRCSPISGHTSVYWYQQALGLGLQFLLWYDEGEERNRGNFPPRFSGRQFPNYSSELNVNALELEDSALYLCASSSEDSANTEAFFGQGTRLTVV.

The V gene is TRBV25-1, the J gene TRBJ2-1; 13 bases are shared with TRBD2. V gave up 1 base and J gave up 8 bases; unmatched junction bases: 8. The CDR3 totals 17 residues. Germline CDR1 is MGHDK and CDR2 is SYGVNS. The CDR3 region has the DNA TGTGCCAGCAGTGAATCTGGGACTAGCGGGATTTTGTATGAGCAGTTCTTC. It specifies CASSESGTSGILYEQFF. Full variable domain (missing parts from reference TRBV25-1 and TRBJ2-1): EADIYQTPRYLVIGTGKKITLECSQTMGHDKMYWYQQDPGMELHLIHYSYGVNSTEKGDLSSESTVSRIRTEHFPLTLESARPSHTSQYLCASSESGTSGILYEQFFGPGTRLTVL.

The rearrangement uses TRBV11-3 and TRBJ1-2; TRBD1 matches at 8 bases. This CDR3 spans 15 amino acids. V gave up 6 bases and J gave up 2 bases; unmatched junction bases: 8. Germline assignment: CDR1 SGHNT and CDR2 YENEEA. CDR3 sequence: CASRQPGGQNYGYTF. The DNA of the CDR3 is TGTGCCAGCAGACAACCAGGGGGCCAGAACTATGGCTACACCTTC.

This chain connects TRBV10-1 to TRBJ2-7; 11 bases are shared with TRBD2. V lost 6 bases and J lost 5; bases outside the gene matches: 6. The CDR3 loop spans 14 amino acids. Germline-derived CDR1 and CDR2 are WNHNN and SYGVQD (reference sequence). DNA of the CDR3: TGCGCCAGCAGCGATAGCGGGAGGGCCCACGAGCAGTACTTC. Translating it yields CASSDSGRAHEQYF.

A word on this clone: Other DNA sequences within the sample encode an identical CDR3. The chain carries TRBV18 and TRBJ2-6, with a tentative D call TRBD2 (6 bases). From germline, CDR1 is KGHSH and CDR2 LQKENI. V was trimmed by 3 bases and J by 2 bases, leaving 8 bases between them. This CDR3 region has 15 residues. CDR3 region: CASSPGGTGANVLTF. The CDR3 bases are TGTGCCAGCTCACCGGGGGGTACTGGGGCCAACGTCCTGACTTTC.

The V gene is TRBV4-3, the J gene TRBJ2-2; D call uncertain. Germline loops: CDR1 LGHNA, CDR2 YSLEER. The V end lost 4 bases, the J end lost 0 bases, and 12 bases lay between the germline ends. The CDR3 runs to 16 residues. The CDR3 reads CASSPRFTANTGELFF. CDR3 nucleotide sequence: TGCGCCAGCAGCCCTCGCTTCACTGCGAACACCGGGGAGCTGTTTTTT.

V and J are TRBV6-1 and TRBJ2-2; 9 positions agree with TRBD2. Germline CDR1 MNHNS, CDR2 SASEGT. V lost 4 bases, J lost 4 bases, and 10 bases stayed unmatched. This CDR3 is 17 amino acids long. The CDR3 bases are TGTGCCAGCAGTGGACTAAAACTAGCGGGTCTCACCGGGGAGCTGTTTTTT. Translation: CASSGLKLAGLTGELFF.

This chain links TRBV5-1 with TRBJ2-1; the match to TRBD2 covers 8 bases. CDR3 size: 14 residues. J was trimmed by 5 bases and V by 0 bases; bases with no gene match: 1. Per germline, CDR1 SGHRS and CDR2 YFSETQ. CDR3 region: CASSLGTSNNEQFF. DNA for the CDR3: TGCGCCAGCAGCTTGGGGACTAGCAACAATGAGCAGTTCTTC.

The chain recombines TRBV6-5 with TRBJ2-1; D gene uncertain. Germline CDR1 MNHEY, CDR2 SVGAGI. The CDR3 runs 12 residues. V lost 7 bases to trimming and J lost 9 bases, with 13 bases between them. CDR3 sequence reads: CASTNGRSEQFF. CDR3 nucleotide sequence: TGTGCCAGCACTAACGGCCGTAGTGAGCAGTTCTTC.